Listed below are T cell receptor beta chains from one sample, sequenced in a study of blood T cell repertoires in COVID-19. Libraries were prepared by immunoSEQ multiplex PCR; TCRdb keeps only in-frame clonotypes and omits some of them. The sample yields roughly 150,000 clones, around 90% seen once. Sequencing was carried out using peripheral blood. The receptors derive from a human donor in a cohort sampled during active COVID-19. Both conserved end residues are part of each CDR3. The D gene is left open where the match is weak. Size is stated for part of the rows, as once, few or many counts, or as a class when the clone is expanded.

V	D	size	J	DNA	CDR3
TRBV5-1	NA	few	TRBJ2-5	TGCGCCAGCAGCTTGGGAGGGTCCCAGTACTTC	CASSLGGSQYF
TRBV2	TRBD2	NA	TRBJ2-1	TGTGCCAGCAGTGAGTACGGGACTAGCGGGAGCGCTGGATTTAATGAGCAGTTCTTC	CASSEYGTSGSAGFNEQFF
TRBV7-8	TRBD1	NA	TRBJ1-2	TGTGCCAGCAGCCGCGACAGGGGGCTGCCCTATGGCTACACCTTC	CASSRDRGLPYGYTF
TRBV27	TRBD2	NA	TRBJ2-1	TGTGCCAGCAGCCTACTAGGACTAGCGGCGAGCGAGCAGTTCTTC	CASSLLGLAASEQFF
TRBV28	TRBD1	NA	TRBJ2-5	TGTGCCAGCAGTCGTACAGGGGTAGAGACCCAGTACTTC	CASSRTGVETQYF
TRBV6-5	TRBD2	NA	TRBJ2-5	TGTGCCAGCAGTTACTCGGGGCGGGGGGTAGAGACCCAGTACTTC	CASSYSGRGVETQYF
TRBV15	TRBD1	once	TRBJ1-2	TGTGCCACCAGCAGTCCGGGACAGTCGAAGGGCTATGGCTACACCTTC	CATSSPGQSKGYGYTF
TRBV5-8	TRBD1	NA	TRBJ2-1	TGTGCCAGCATCCACAGTTGGGACAGATACAATGAGCAGTTCTTC	CASIHSWDRYNEQFF
TRBV5-4	TRBD2	NA	TRBJ2-1	TGTGCCAGCAGCTGGACTAGCGGAGACAATGAGCAGTTCTTC	CASSWTSGDNEQFF
TRBV6-5	NA	once	TRBJ1-6	TGTGCCAGCAGTTACAACAGAGTCAATTCACCCCTCCACTTT	CASSYNRVNSPLHF
TRBV4-2	NA	NA	TRBJ2-7	TGTGCCAGCAGCCCGGAGGCCTCCTACGAGCAGTACTTC	CASSPEASYEQYF
TRBV28	NA	few	TRBJ2-5	TGTGCCAGCAGCGATACGGACTTCCACTTAGTTGGCCAGTACTTC	CASSDTDFHLVGQYF